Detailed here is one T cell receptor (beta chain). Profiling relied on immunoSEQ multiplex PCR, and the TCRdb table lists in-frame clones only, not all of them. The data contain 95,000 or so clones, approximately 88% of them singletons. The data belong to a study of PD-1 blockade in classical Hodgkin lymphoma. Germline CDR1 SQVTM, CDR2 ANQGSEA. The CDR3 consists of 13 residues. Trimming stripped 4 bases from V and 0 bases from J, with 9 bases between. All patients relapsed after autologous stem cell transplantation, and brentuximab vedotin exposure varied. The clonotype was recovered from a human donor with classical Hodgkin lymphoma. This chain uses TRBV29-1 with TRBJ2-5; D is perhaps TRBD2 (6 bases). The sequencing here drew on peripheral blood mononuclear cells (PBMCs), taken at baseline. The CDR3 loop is CSVGGLDQETQYF. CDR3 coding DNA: TGCAGCGTTGGGGGACTCGACCAAGAGACCCAGTACTTC.